The 8 T cell receptor beta chains below all came from one sample that was sequenced in a study of shared clonotypes between healthy human individuals. CD8 cells regarded as naive lacked CD45RO, were positively chosen for CCR7, and omitted terminally differentiated effector memory CD45RA+ cells. Assay: immunoSEQ multiplex PCR; the TCRdb copy retains only in-frame clones and omits some. The sample shows about 820,000 clones, 90% to 95% of them seen only once. Specimen: naive CD8+ T cells sorted from blood. The receptor set was obtained from a man aged 25-45 years in good health.

This chain joins TRBV6-5 and TRBJ1-3; D gene unclear. Germline-derived CDR1 and CDR2 are MNHEY and SVGAGI. There are 16 residues in the CDR3. The ends were cut back, 0 bases at V and 3 bases at J, with 12 bases in the middle. The CDR3 loop reads CASSYSPGWGGNTIYF. In nucleotides, the CDR3 is TGTGCCAGCAGTTACTCCCCCGGTTGGGGTGGAAACACCATATATTTT.

In DNA form, the CDR3 reads TGTGCCAGCAGCGCCGGGACTTCAACTAATGAAAAACTGTTTTTT. Its protein is CASSAGTSTNEKLFF. The chain is built from TRBV7-9 and TRBJ1-4; perhaps TRBD1 as D (5 bases). The length of the CDR3 is 15 residues. V was clipped by 5 bases and J by 0 bases, with 10 bases between them. CDR1 and CDR2 from the germline V gene are SEHNR and FQNEAQ (reference sequence).

This chain uses TRBV13 with TRBJ2-1; the D is unclear. Germline loops: CDR1 PRHDT, CDR2 FYEKMQ (reference sequence). V was cut by 3 bases and J by 10 bases, with 10 bases left in between. The CDR3 runs to 12 residues. The CDR3 region has the DNA TGTGCCAGCAGCTTCCTGAGCGAAGAGCAGTTCTTC. The encoded protein is CASSFLSEEQFF.

CDR3 residues: CASRELAGGLYNEQFF. CDR3 nucleotide sequence: TGTGCCAGCAGGGAGTTAGCGGGAGGTTTATACAATGAGCAGTTCTTC. The rearrangement links TRBV27 to TRBJ2-1; the match to TRBD2 covers 10 bases. The CDR3 length is 16 residues. Trimming cost V 6 bases and J 4 bases; bases outside gene matches: 9. CDR1 and CDR2 (germline): MNHEY, SMNVEV (reference sequence).

The chain links TRBV11-3 to TRBJ2-1; D not resolved. Germline-derived CDR1 and CDR2 are SGHNT and YENEEA. V shed 5 bases and J shed 7 bases, with 15 bases lying between them. The CDR3 runs to 14 residues. Here the CDR3 reads CASSPYLGLNEQFF. DNA for the CDR3: TGTGCCAGCAGCCCGTACCTTGGTTTGAATGAGCAGTTCTTC.

In nucleotides, the CDR3 is TGTGCCATCAGTGCCCCTCCTAGTCAGCCCTACAATGAGCAGTTCTTC. Amino acid sequence: CAISAPPSQPYNEQFF. The gene calls are TRBV10-3 and TRBJ2-1; unclear D gene. Trimming shortened V by 4 bases and J by 2 bases, and 15 bases separated the two germline ends. This CDR3 has 16 residues. Germline assignment: CDR1 ENHRY and CDR2 SYGVKD.

This chain connects TRBV5-1 to TRBJ2-7; D unresolved. Deletions cut 0 bases from V and 5 bases from J, with 9 bases between. This CDR3 is 13 amino acids long. Germline values: CDR1 SGHRS, CDR2 YFSETQ. CDR3 bases: TGCGCCAGCAGCTTGGGGCAGAAGGACGAGCAGTACTTC. Translating it yields CASSLGQKDEQYF.

The CDR3 bases are TGTGCCAGCAGCTTAAAAGCCCCCAGGGTGACCGCCTACGAGCAGTACTTC. Its protein is CASSLKAPRVTAYEQYF. The J gene is TRBJ2-7, the V gene TRBV7-3, with D tentatively TRBD1 (5 bases). V was pared by 1 base and J by 2 bases, with 18 bases between. CDR3 size: 17 residues. Germline lookup yields CDR1 SGHTA and CDR2 FQGTGA.